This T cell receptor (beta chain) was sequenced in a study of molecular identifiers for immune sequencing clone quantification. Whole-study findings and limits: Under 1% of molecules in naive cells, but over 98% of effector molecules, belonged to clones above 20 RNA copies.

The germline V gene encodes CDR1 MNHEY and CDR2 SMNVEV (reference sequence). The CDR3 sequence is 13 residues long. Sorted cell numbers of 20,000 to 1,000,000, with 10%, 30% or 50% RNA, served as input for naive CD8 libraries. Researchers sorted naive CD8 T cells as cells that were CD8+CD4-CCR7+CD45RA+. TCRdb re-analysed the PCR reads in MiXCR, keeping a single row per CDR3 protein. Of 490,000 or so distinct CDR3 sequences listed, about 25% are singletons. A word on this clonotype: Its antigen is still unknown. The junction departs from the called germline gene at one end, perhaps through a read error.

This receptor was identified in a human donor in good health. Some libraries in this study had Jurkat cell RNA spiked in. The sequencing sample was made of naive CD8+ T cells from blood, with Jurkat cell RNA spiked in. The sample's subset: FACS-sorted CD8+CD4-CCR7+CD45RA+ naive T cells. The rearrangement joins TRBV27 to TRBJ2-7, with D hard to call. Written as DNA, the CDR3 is TGTGCCTGCAGTTTAACCACAGCCTACGAGCAGTACTTC. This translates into CACSLTTAYEQYF.